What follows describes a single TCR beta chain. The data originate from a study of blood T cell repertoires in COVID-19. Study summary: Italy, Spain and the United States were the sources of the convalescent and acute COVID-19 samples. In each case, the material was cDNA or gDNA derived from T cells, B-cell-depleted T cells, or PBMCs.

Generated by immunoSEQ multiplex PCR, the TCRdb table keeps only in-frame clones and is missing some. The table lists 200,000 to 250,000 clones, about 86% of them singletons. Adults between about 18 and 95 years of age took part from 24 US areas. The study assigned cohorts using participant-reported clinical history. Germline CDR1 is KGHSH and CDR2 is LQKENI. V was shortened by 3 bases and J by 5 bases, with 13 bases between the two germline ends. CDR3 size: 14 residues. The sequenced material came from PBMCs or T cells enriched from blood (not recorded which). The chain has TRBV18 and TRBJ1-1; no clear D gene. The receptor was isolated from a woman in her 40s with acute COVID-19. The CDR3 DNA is TGTGCCAGCTCACCTGCTCTGAGGGTGACTGAAGCTTTCTTT. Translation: CASSPALRVTEAFF.